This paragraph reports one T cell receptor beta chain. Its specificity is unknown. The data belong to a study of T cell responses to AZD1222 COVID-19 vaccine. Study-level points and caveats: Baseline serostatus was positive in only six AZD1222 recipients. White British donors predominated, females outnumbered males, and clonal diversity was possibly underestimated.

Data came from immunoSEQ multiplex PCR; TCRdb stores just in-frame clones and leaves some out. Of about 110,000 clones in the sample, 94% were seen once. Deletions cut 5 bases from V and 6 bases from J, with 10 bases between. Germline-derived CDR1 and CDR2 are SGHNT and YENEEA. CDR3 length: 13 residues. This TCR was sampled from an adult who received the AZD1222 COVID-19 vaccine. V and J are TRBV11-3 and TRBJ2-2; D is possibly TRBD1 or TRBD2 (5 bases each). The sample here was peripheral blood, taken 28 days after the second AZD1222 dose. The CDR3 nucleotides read TGTGCCAGCAGCCCGGGGCGGTCCGGGGAGCTGTTTTTT. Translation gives CASSPGRSGELFF.